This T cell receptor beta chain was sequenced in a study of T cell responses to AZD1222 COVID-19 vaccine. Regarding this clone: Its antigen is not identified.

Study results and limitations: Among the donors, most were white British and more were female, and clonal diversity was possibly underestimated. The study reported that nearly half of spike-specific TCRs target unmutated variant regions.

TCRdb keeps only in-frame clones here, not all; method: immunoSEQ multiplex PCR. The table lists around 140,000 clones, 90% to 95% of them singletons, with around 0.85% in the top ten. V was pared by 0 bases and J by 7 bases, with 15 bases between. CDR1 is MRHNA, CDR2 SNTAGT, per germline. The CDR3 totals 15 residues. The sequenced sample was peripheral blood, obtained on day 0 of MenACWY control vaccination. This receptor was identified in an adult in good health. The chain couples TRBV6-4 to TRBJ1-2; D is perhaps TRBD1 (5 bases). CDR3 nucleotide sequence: TGTGCCAGCAGTGACTCCTCTGGGGGAAGGTCTGGCTACACCTTC. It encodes CASSDSSGGRSGYTF.